These 14 T cell receptor beta chains were all obtained from the same sample, sequenced in a study of blood T cell repertoires in COVID-19. Profiled with immunoSEQ multiplex PCR; TCRdb holds only in-frame clones, not every one. The sample comprises about 270,000 clones, more than 65% of which are singletons, and less than 4% rests with the top ten. Sequencing input: peripheral blood. The receptors derive from a woman under 30 with acute or convalescent COVID-19.

V usage is TRBV7-2 and J usage is TRBJ1-1, with D maybe TRBD1 (5 bases). V was shortened by 2 bases and J by 3 bases, with 22 bases between the two germline ends. The CDR3 runs 18 residues. The germline V gene has CDR1 SGHTA and CDR2 FQGNSA. CDR3 sequence reads: CASSLRGGKWSRDTEAFF. In DNA form, the CDR3 reads TGTGCCAGCAGCTTACGGGGGGGGAAGTGGTCTAGGGACACTGAAGCTTTCTTT.

This chain uses TRBV11-2 with TRBJ1-1; D not resolved. This CDR3 comprises 13 residues. Germline V gene sequence: CDR1 SGHAT, CDR2 FQNNGV. V lost 4 bases and J lost 1, with 7 bases in between. The CDR3 DNA sequence: TGTGCCAGCAGCTCCCAGTCGAACACTGAAGCTTTCTTT. Translating gives CASSSQSNTEAFF. Based on the CDR3 plus reference TRBV11-2 and TRBJ1-1, the full variable domain is EAGVAQSPRYKIIEKRQSVAFWCNPISGHATLYWYQQILGQGPKLLIQFQNNGVVDDSQLPKDRFSAERLKGVDSTLKIQPAKLEDSAVYLCASSSQSNTEAFFGQGTRLTVV.

V usage is TRBV13 and J usage is TRBJ2-2, with 11 bases fitting TRBD2. The CDR3 is 16 amino acids. CDR1 and CDR2 from the germline V gene are PRHDT and FYEKMQ (reference sequence). V shed 5 bases and J 5 bases; nucleotides not matched to a gene: 7. This chain's CDR3 is CASSTTSGSKTGELFF. In DNA form, the CDR3 reads TGTGCCAGCAGCACCACTAGCGGGAGTAAAACCGGGGAGCTGTTTTTT.

CDR3 residues: CASSTRGLPSEFF. CDR3 in DNA: TGTGCCAGCAGTACCCGAGGACTCCCTAGCGAGTTCTTC. This chain joins TRBV27 and TRBJ2-1; tentatively, D is TRBD2 (6 bases). Per the germline V gene, CDR1 is MNHEY and CDR2 is SMNVEV (reference sequence). The CDR3 extends over 13 amino acids. Trimming took off 5 bases at V and 14 bases at J, with 19 bases between the two ends.

The chain is built from TRBV3-1 (or the pseudogene TRBV3-2) and TRBJ2-7; 7 nucleotides align to TRBD1. This CDR3 region has 16 residues. After removal of 1 base from V and 2 bases from J, the junction contained 8 bases not matched to a gene. Germline V gives CDR1 LGHDT, CDR2 YNNKEL (reference sequence). The CDR3 sequence is CASSQVRDRATYEQYF. CDR3 nucleotide sequence: TGTGCCAGCAGCCAAGTTCGAGACAGGGCTACCTACGAGCAGTACTTC.

The DNA of the CDR3 is TGTGCCAGCAGCGTGAGCGGGAGGTCTGGCGAGCAGTACTTC. It is translated as CASSVSGRSGEQYF. The rearrangement joins TRBV7-9 to TRBJ2-7; the match to TRBD2 covers 9 bases. The CDR3 extends over 14 amino acids. Germline CDR1 and CDR2: SEHNR and FQNEAQ (reference sequence). The V and J ends lost 5 bases and 6 bases, in that order; junction bases with no gene match: 8.

CDR3 DNA sequence: TGCGCCAGCAGCCCCGTCACTGACAGCATCTACGAGCAGTACTTC. As protein: CASSPVTDSIYEQYF. The chain carries TRBV5-1 and TRBJ2-7, with D perhaps matching TRBD1 (5 bases). The CDR3 totals 15 residues. Germline V gene lookup returns CDR1 SGHRS and CDR2 YFSETQ. The V end lost 4 bases, the J end lost 3 bases, and 17 bases lay between the germline ends.

CDR3 sequence reads: CASSQDWNSHTYEQYF. In DNA form, the CDR3 reads TGCGCCAGCAGCCAAGATTGGAACAGCCACACCTACGAGCAGTACTTC. The rearrangement joins TRBV4-3 to TRBJ2-7, with no clear D. The germline V gene encodes CDR1 LGHNA and CDR2 YSLEER. CDR3 length: 16 residues. V was trimmed by 0 bases and J by 2 bases, leaving 14 bases between them.

V gene TRBV18 combines with J gene TRBJ2-7; a weak D match, TRBD2 (5 bases). This CDR3 is 15 amino acids long. Germline V lookup: CDR1 KGHSH, CDR2 LQKENI. Trimming removed 0 bases at V and 3 bases at J, with 12 bases between. CDR3 sequence (DNA): TGTGCCAGCTCACCACCGCGGAGGAAGATCTACGAGCAGTACTTC. Protein product: CASSPPRRKIYEQYF.

The chain couples TRBV3-1 (or the pseudogene TRBV3-2) to TRBJ1-4; no firm D call. There are 14 residues in the CDR3. CDR1 is LGHDT and CDR2 is YNNKEL in the germline V gene (reference sequence). Between the trimmed V and J ends, which lost 1 base and 5 bases, there was a span of 8 bases. CDR3 sequence reads: CASSQVSVNEKLFF. CDR3 nucleotides: TGTGCCAGCAGCCAAGTTTCTGTGAATGAAAAACTGTTTTTT.

The chain employs TRBV28 and TRBJ2-3; D unclear. The CDR3 extends over 13 amino acids. V lost 6 bases and J 0 bases, leaving 7 bases between the germline ends. Per germline, CDR1 MDHEN and CDR2 SYDVKM. Here the CDR3 reads CASSPTSTDTQYF. The CDR3 coding sequence is TGTGCCAGCAGCCCTACTAGCACAGATACGCAGTATTTT.

In DNA, the CDR3 is TGCGCCAGCAGCTTGGCCAGAATGAACACCGGGGAGCTGTTTTTT. Encoded protein: CASSLARMNTGELFF. The rearrangement links TRBV5-1 to TRBJ2-2; D is ambiguous. V was cut by 0 bases and J by 1 base, with 7 bases left in between. CDR1 is SGHRS and CDR2 is YFSETQ in the germline V gene. This CDR3 region has 15 residues.

J is TRBJ1-1 and V is TRBV7-2; D not resolved. With 2 bases removed from V and 0 bases from J, the gap between germline ends came to 7 bases. In germline, CDR1 is SGHTA, CDR2 FQGNSA. The CDR3 runs 14 residues. The chain's CDR3 is CASSLTTMNTEAFF. The CDR3 coding sequence is TGTGCCAGCAGCTTAACGACTATGAACACTGAAGCTTTCTTT.

This rearrangement joins TRBV5-1 to TRBJ2-1; the match to TRBD1 covers 10 bases. After removal of 1 base from V and 8 bases from J, the junction contained 6 bases not matched to a gene. This CDR3 spans 15 amino acids. Germline values: CDR1 SGHRS, CDR2 YFSETQ. CDR3 coding DNA: TGCGCCAGCAGCTTGAATGGACAGGGGGATCATGAGCAGTTCTTC. This sequence encodes CASSLNGQGDHEQFF.